These 7 T cell receptor beta chains share one sample of origin, sequenced in a study of cytomegalovirus exposure and HLA in healthy donors. Using immunoSEQ multiplex PCR, the repertoire was profiled, and TCRdb retains in-frame clones only, with some absent. The sample contains over 80,000 clones, 85% of which appear only once. Material: PBMCs. The receptors shown here come from a man between 18 and 29 years old in good health and CMV-seropositive.

The chain recombines TRBV18 with TRBJ1-1; TRBD1 is a possible D gene (6 bases). V lost 3 bases to trimming and J lost 10 bases, with 15 bases between them. Per the germline V gene, CDR1 is KGHSH and CDR2 is LQKENI. The length of the CDR3 is 13 residues. The CDR3 bases are TGTGCCAGCTCACCCCGGGACAAGGCGCTAGCTTTCTTT. This encodes CASSPRDKALAFF. Based on the CDR3 plus reference TRBV18 and TRBJ1-1, the full variable domain is NAGVMQNPRHLVRRRGQEARLRCSPMKGHSHVYWYRQLPEEGLKFMVYLQKENIIDESGMPKERFSAEFPKEGPSILRIQQVVRGDSAAYFCASSPRDKALAFFGQGTRLTVV.

This sequence joins TRBV11-2 and TRBJ2-5, with D tentatively TRBD1 (6 bases). CDR1 is SGHAT, CDR2 FQNNGV, per germline. The CDR3 contains 11 residues. Trimming removed 8 bases from V and 5 bases from J, with 9 bases in between. The DNA for the CDR3 is TGTGCCAGCTCGCAGGGGGAGACCCAGTACTTC. This sequence encodes CASSQGETQYF.

The chain links TRBV6-1 to TRBJ2-1, with 9 nucleotides matching TRBD2. This CDR3 region has 16 residues. The V segment lost 4 bases and the J segment 2 bases; nucleotides outside the gene matches: 6. Germline CDR1 MNHNS, CDR2 SASEGT. The CDR3 coding sequence is TGTGCCAGCAGTGCCCACAGCGGGAGGACCTACAATGAGCAGTTCTTC. This codes for CASSAHSGRTYNEQFF.

The V and J genes are TRBV7-9 and TRBJ1-1; D not certain. V lost 5 bases and J 4 bases, leaving 14 bases between the germline ends. Germline CDR1 reads SEHNR; CDR2 reads FQNEAQ (reference sequence). This CDR3 is 14 amino acids long. The CDR3: CASSAYTAGTEAFF. The CDR3 DNA reads as TGTGCCAGCAGCGCATATACGGCGGGCACTGAAGCTTTCTTT.

This clone showed up just a few times. The rearrangement joins TRBV7-2 to TRBJ2-1, with TRBD1 matching 7 bases. CDR1 is SGHTA and CDR2 is FQGNSA in the germline V gene. Losses at the gene ends were 5 bases for V and 2 bases for J; bases not matched to a gene: 6. CDR3 length: 15 residues. The CDR3 is CASSLGTVAYNEQFF. CDR3 DNA: TGTGCCAGCAGCCTAGGGACAGTCGCCTACAATGAGCAGTTCTTC.

The V and J genes are TRBV20-1 and TRBJ2-7; no firm D call. The CDR3 is 11 amino acids. The V and J ends lost 3 bases and 0 bases respectively, with 3 bases between them. Germline assignment: CDR1 DFQATT and CDR2 SNEGSKA (reference sequence). The chain's CDR3 is CSASLSYEQYF. The CDR3 region has the DNA TGCAGTGCTAGCCTCTCCTACGAGCAGTACTTC.

The chain links TRBV5-3 to TRBJ1-1; maybe TRBD1 (6 bases). Being an ORF, TRBV5-3 has a function that is uncertain. The CDR3 length is 17 residues. V was pared by 7 bases and J by 6 bases, with 28 bases between. The CDR3 loop is CARGFRTDEKFLSEAFF. The CDR3 DNA follows: TGTGCCAGAGGTTTTCGGACAGACGAAAAATTTCTGTCTGAAGCTTTCTTT.